The rows below give T cell receptor beta chains drawn from one sample of a study of identical twins. TCRdb reprocessed the 5' RACE reads via MiXCR and lists one record per CDR3 protein. The sample has about 200,000 distinct CDR3 sequences; about 16% are singletons. Another study also made use of these data, one on T cells expressing NK-cell markers.

The sample was CD8+ T cells sorted from blood. The receptors shown here come from a woman between 18 and 29 years old in good health. The CDR3 runs from the conserved cysteine through the conserved F or W. A D gene is named only where the DNA matches it firmly. Clone sizes are given selectively: once, few, many, or a class where the clone is expanded.

TRBJ2-6	TRBV2	NA	NA	TGTGCCACCCTCGAGGGGGCCAACGTCCTGACTTTC	CATLEGANVLTF
TRBJ2-1	TRBV6-1	TRBD1	many	TGTGCCACCACTCCGGGACAGGGGACCAATGAGCAGTTCTTC	CATTPGQGTNEQFF
TRBJ2-3	TRBV27	TRBD2	few	TGTGCCAGCAGTCAGGGGACTAGCGGGGCTAGCACAGATACGCAGTATTTT	CASSQGTSGASTDTQYF
TRBJ2-5	TRBV7-9	NA	NA	TGTGCCAGCAGCTCCCCCCCGGGGAGGTATCTCCAAGAGACCCAGTACTTC	CASSSPPGRYLQETQYF
TRBJ2-7	TRBV7-9	TRBD1	NA	TGTGCCAGCAGATCGGGACAGGGCTCCTACGAGCAGTACTTC	CASRSGQGSYEQYF
TRBJ1-2	TRBV12-3/TRBV12-4	NA	many	TGTGCCAGCAGCTCCGGGGGCGGCTACACCTTC	CASSSGGGYTF
TRBJ2-5	TRBV7-2	NA	NA	TGTGCCAGCAGCTTAAGGGGACCCTACGTGACCCAGTACTTC	CASSLRGPYVTQYF
TRBJ2-1	TRBV9	TRBD2	NA	TGTGCCAGCAGCGGGGGACTAGCCCTATACTCCTACAATGAGCAGTTCTTC	CASSGGLALYSYNEQFF
TRBJ2-3	TRBV4-1	NA	few	TGCGCCAGCAGCCAAGTCGCAACAGATACGCAGTATTTT	CASSQVATDTQYF
TRBJ2-7	TRBV18	TRBD1	few	TGTGCCAGCTCACCCAAACAGGGGGGTAGCTACGAGCAGTACTTC	CASSPKQGGSYEQYF